Below, 20 T cell receptor beta chains from the same sample are listed, as sequenced in a study of glioma-infiltrating T cells. The iRepertoire nested amplicon-rescue multiplex PCR amplified TCR alpha and beta CDR3s from RNA. TCRdb reanalysed the multiplex PCR reads using MiXCR and keeps one entry per CDR3 protein. This table has about 380,000 distinct CDR3 sequences, less than 50% appearing once. Material: glioma tissue, nonneoplastic brain tissue, or PBMCs (not recorded which). The receptors stem from a human donor with low-grade glioma or glioblastoma, undergoing nonglioma brain surgery, or in good health (not recorded which).

Points on this clonotype: One junction end disagrees with the germline gene, perhaps due to a read error. The J gene is TRBJ2-5, the V gene TRBV20-1; D call uncertain. The CDR3 has 13 amino acids. Germline V gene data show CDR1 as DFQATT and CDR2 as SNEGSKA (reference sequence). CDR3 nucleotides: TGCAGTGCTAGTCACTCCTACCAAGAGACCCAGCACTTC. Translating gives CSASHSYQETQHF.

This clonotype showed up many times. The chain couples TRBV7-2 to TRBJ2-3; D may be TRBD1 (6 bases). V was trimmed by 3 bases and J by 0 bases, leaving 13 bases between them. The CDR3 is made up of 16 amino acids. The V gene's germline CDR1 is SGHTA and CDR2 FQGNSA. CDR3 residues: CASSFLGGTSTDTQYF. DNA of the CDR3: TGTGCCAGCAGCTTTTTAGGGGGAACCAGCACAGATACGCAGTATTTT.

Comment on this clonotype: A read error may explain this, as a much larger clone is one base away. The chain joins TRBV7-2 to TRBJ1-5; D is ambiguous. The CDR3 loop spans 13 amino acids. Germline V lookup: CDR1 SGHTA, CDR2 FQGNSA. The V end was cut by 4 bases, the J end by 6 bases, with 10 bases between. As DNA, the CDR3 is TGTGCCAGCAGCTGGGTGGGCAGTCAGCCCCAGCATTTT. This gives the protein CASSWVGSQPQHF.

The V call is TRBV3-1, the J call TRBJ2-1; D is possibly TRBD2 (6 bases). Germline V gives CDR1 LGHDT, CDR2 YNNKEL (reference sequence). Trimming took off 2 bases at V and 9 bases at J, with 8 bases between the two ends. There are 12 residues in the CDR3. DNA of the CDR3: TGTGCCAGCAGCCAACTGGGGGGTGAGCAGTTCTTC. It specifies CASSQLGGEQFF.

The rearrangement joins TRBV7-2 to TRBJ1-5, with 7 nucleotides matching TRBD1. This CDR3 has 13 residues. CDR1 and CDR2 from the germline V gene are SGHTA and FQGNSA. V shed 5 bases, J shed 9 bases, and the junction held 7 bases outside the gene matches. In DNA, the CDR3 is TGTGCCAGCAGCCTTGGGACAGAGGGGCCCCAGCATTTT. Amino acids: CASSLGTEGPQHF.

J is TRBJ1-2 and V is TRBV7-2; TRBD1 aligns across 9 bases. The CDR3 has 16 amino acids. Germline assignment: CDR1 SGHTA and CDR2 FQGNSA. This chain's CDR3 is CPAAEIQGDRVNGYTF. The CDR3 DNA follows: TGTCCAGCAGCCGAAATACAGGGGGACAGGGTTAATGGCTACACCTTC.

As concerns this clonotype: This may arise from a read error, as a much more abundant clone is one base away. This sequence joins TRBV20-1 and TRBJ2-3; D not resolved. The V end lost 6 bases, the J end lost 3 bases, and 19 bases lay between the germline ends. Germline-derived CDR1 and CDR2 are DFQATT and SNEGSKA (reference sequence). The CDR3 has 15 residues. The CDR3 protein is CSATWVLSRTDTQYF. DNA for the CDR3: TGCAGTGCGACTTGGGTACTCTCTAGAACAGATACGCAGTATTTT.

CDR3 DNA sequence: TGTGCCAGCAGTTTTGAACAGTACAATGAGCAGTTCTTC. Translating gives CASSFEQYNEQFF. This chain connects TRBV12-3 or TRBV12-4 to TRBJ2-1; D unresolved. This CDR3 has 13 amino acids. Trimming stripped 3 bases from V and 4 bases from J, with 7 bases between.

Comment on this clonotype: Given a much more abundant clone one base away, this may be a read error. The chain has TRBV6-9 and TRBJ2-1; the D gene is possibly TRBD1 (6 bases). The germline V gene encodes CDR1 MNHGY and CDR2 SVAAGI. The CDR3 runs 16 residues. As DNA, the CDR3 is TGTGCCAGCAGTACCGAATACCAACAGGGAGTGAATGGGCAGTTCTTC. This encodes CASSTEYQQGVNGQFF.

This rearrangement joins TRBV4-1 to TRBJ1-2; TRBD1 matches 7 bases. J lost 2 bases, V lost 1 base, and 4 bases had no gene match. CDR1 is MGHRA and CDR2 is YSYEKL in the germline V gene. The CDR3 has 15 residues. This CDR3 reads CASSQVIQGNYGYTF. For the CDR3, the DNA is TGCGCCAGCAGCCAAGTAATACAGGGGAACTATGGCTACACCTTC.

This clonotype turned up a few times. This rearrangement joins TRBV20-1 to TRBJ2-7; 8 nucleotides align to TRBD2. The CDR3 consists of 13 residues. Germline-derived CDR1 and CDR2 are DFQATT and SNEGSKA (reference sequence). Losses at the gene ends were 5 bases for V and 5 bases for J; bases not matched to a gene: 8. CDR3 bases: TGCAGTGCTTTCTTAGCGGGAAGGAACGAGCAGTACTTC. As protein: CSAFLAGRNEQYF.

With respect to this clonotype: At one end, the junction sequence differs from germline, possibly due to a read error. The V gene is TRBV15, the J gene TRBJ2-7; D unresolved. The V gene's germline CDR1 is LNHNV and CDR2 YYDKDF (reference sequence). The CDR3 length is 14 residues. CDR3 bases: TGTGCCACCAGCAGAGATCGCATCTCTTACGAGCAGCACTTC. Translated, it gives CATSRDRISYEQHF.

DNA for the CDR3: TGCGCCAGCAGCCAAGCGCCGGGACTAGCGGGCACAGATACGCAGTATTTT. Translation gives CASSQAPGLAGTDTQYF. This chain uses TRBV4-3 with TRBJ2-3; TRBD2 agrees at 11 bases. The CDR3 is 17 amino acids. V gave up 1 base and J gave up 1 base; unmatched junction bases: 4. CDR1 and CDR2 from the germline V gene are LGHNA and YSLEER.

This clonotype was recorded only once. The chain combines TRBV2 with TRBJ2-7; no firm D call. Trimming stripped 8 bases from V and 2 bases from J, with 13 bases between. CDR3 length equals 13 residues. Germline CDR1 is SNHLY and CDR2 is FYNNEI. The CDR3 is CASLDTRTYEQYF. DNA of the CDR3: TGTGCCAGCCTAGACACCCGAACCTACGAGCAGTACTTC.

The chain carries TRBV2 and TRBJ1-5, with TRBD1 matching over 10 bases. Germline CDR1 is SNHLY and CDR2 is FYNNEI. The CDR3 runs to 13 residues. CDR3 bases: TGTGACAGTGGGACAGGGGCTTATCAGCCCCAGCATTTT. Translating gives CDSGTGAYQPQHF.

Notes on this clonotype: At one end the junction does not follow the germline gene, possibly because of a read error. The chain is built from TRBV10-3 and TRBJ1-1; TRBD1 is a possible D gene (6 bases). Germline lookup yields CDR1 ENHRY and CDR2 SYGVKD. The CDR3 consists of 13 residues. The chain's CDR3 is CTISDGGPTEAFF. The CDR3 region has the DNA TGTACCATCAGTGATGGGGGGCCCACTGAAGCTTTCTTT.

As concerns this clonotype: This may stem from a read error, because a much larger clone lies one nucleotide away. The genes are TRBV28 and TRBJ2-5, with D maybe TRBD1 (5 bases). V lost 4 bases and J 3 bases, leaving 15 bases between the germline ends. Germline lookup yields CDR1 MDHEN and CDR2 SYDVKM. This CDR3 has 15 amino acids. CDR3 region: CASSSIRIGEETQYF. The CDR3 region has the DNA TGTGCCAGCAGTTCCATACGGATAGGGGAAGAGACCCAGTACTTC.

The chain is built from TRBV4-2 and TRBJ2-1; the D gene could be TRBD1 or TRBD2 (5 bases each). The CDR3 has 16 residues. Trimming left V 3 bases short and J 9 bases short, with 21 bases between. CDR1 and CDR2 from the germline V gene are LGHNA and YNFKEQ. In nucleotides, the CDR3 is TGTGCCAGCAGCCAGGGGACGAGTGACTATCGTGGTGAGCAGTTCTTC. Its protein product is CASSQGTSDYRGEQFF.

In regard to this clonotype: This may be a read error, as it is one base from a much larger clone. This chain links TRBV6-5 with TRBJ2-1, with TRBD1 matching 8 bases. Germline V lookup: CDR1 MNHEY, CDR2 SVGAGI. The CDR3 is made up of 15 amino acids. The CDR3 reads CASSPDRGTYNGQFF. DNA for the CDR3: TGTGCCAGCAGCCCCGACAGGGGAACCTACAATGGGCAGTTCTTC.

This clonotype showed up just once. Since a much larger clone is just one base distant, this may be a read error. The V gene is TRBV27, the J gene TRBJ1-5; D remains unclear. From germline, CDR1 is MNHEY and CDR2 SMNVEV (reference sequence). Trimming shortened V by 8 bases and J by 2 bases, and 22 bases separated the two germline ends. This CDR3 has 17 amino acids. Written as DNA, the CDR3 is TGTGCCAGCGGTCTTGGAGGGCGGATTTCTCGCAATCAGCCCCAGCATTTT. Translating gives CASGLGGRISRNQPQHF.